This T cell receptor (beta chain) was sequenced for a study of T-cell memory formation after mild COVID-19. Study results and limitations: Shrinking CD4+ clones resided mostly in CM and EM, and CD8+ ones in EMRA.

From the 5' RACE reads, TCRdb called clonotypes with MiXCR, one entry per CDR3 protein. The data hold 95,000 to 120,000 distinct CDR3 sequences, with 22% observed a single time. Concerning this clonotype itself: The antigen remains unidentified.

The CDR3 sequence is 13 residues long. Germline assignment: CDR1 SQVTM and CDR2 ANQGSEA. Trimming shortened V by 0 bases and J by 3 bases, and 8 bases separated the two germline ends. This sequence was found in a young man who had mild COVID-19 (a few samples of this study predate the infection). Cell type and time point are not known. The sample comprised PBMCs or a T cell subset sorted from them (not recorded which). This sequence joins TRBV29-1 and TRBJ1-2, with D possibly TRBD1 on 6 matching bases. The CDR3 loop is CSVEDRGDYGYTF. The CDR3 nucleotides read TGCAGCGTTGAAGACAGGGGAGACTATGGCTACACCTTC.